The following is a T cell receptor beta chain sequence with its context. The data belong to a study of shared clonotypes between healthy human individuals. About the study: Each donor had three CD4 naive, three CD4 memory, two CD8 naive and one CD8 memory plate.

The naive CD8 population came from CD45RO-negative cells selected for CCR7, without terminally differentiated effector memory CD45RA+ cells. None of the donors, who were healthy HIV-negative adults, had recently had acute infections or vaccinations. With V trimmed by 4 bases and J by 4 bases, 11 bases remained unmatched. The CDR3 is 17 amino acids. Germline assignment: CDR1 LGHNA and CDR2 YNFKEQ. Sequencing used immunoSEQ multiplex PCR; TCRdb keeps in-frame clones, though not all of them. The sample carries roughly 2,000,000 clones, just over 90% recorded once. V is TRBV4-2 and J is TRBJ2-7; TRBD2 aligns across 12 bases. The sequence was collected from a young man in good health. Some clones in this sample may be carry-over from other donors' samples. Sequencing input: naive CD8+ T cells from PBMCs. CDR3 sequence reads: CASSPYSGLAGPYEQYF. Here the CDR3 DNA reads TGTGCCAGCAGCCCCTATTCCGGACTAGCGGGGCCATACGAGCAGTACTTC.